This T cell receptor (beta chain) comes out of a study of T cell responses to AZD1222 COVID-19 vaccine. TCRdb keeps only in-frame clones here, not all; method: immunoSEQ multiplex PCR. Of 200,000 to 250,000 clones detected, approximately 94% appear once; the ten largest clones hold approximately 1%. Losses at the gene ends were 6 bases for V and 2 bases for J; bases not matched to a gene: 5. The CDR3 length is 15 residues. Germline V gene data show CDR1 as SNHLY and CDR2 as FYNNEI. This chain joins TRBV2 and TRBJ2-3; 10 bases agree with TRBD1. This clonotype originated in an adult in good health. The starting material was peripheral blood, obtained on day 0 of MenACWY control vaccination. The CDR3 DNA reads TGTGCCAGCAGGGGACAGGGGCCCCTCACAGATACGCAGTATTTT. This codes for CASRGQGPLTDTQYF.